This T cell receptor beta chain appears in the sequencing data of a study of shared clonotypes between healthy human individuals. General observations from the study: Sharing across four donors was highest in naive CD4 (about 5%) and lowest in memory CD8 (around 0.4%). All-four-donor shared clonotypes had higher generation probabilities than non-shared clonotypes did.

Using 200 ng DNA, 32,000 or so T cell genomes, the sorted-subset replicate PCRs were run. Some clones are missing from TCRdb's copy, which holds only in-frame ones; the method was immunoSEQ multiplex PCR. The sample records some 2 million clones, 85% to 95% being singletons. After removal of 3 bases from V and 2 bases from J, the junction contained 4 bases not matched to a gene. CDR1 and CDR2 from the germline V gene are MNHNS and SASEGT. The CDR3 consists of 14 residues. To note about this clone: Its antigen remains unidentified.

The clonotype originates from a man between 18 and 29 years old in good health. The sequencing sample was made of naive CD4+ T cells sorted from blood. Subset denoted: CD45RA+ positively selected. The chain employs TRBV6-1 and TRBJ2-7; 7 nucleotides line up with TRBD1. CDR3 loop: CASSDYRGTYEQYF. As DNA, the CDR3 is TGTGCCAGCAGTGACTACAGGGGAACCTACGAGCAGTACTTC.